One T cell receptor beta chain is described in this entry. Its antigen is still unknown. Clones were sequenced by immunoSEQ multiplex PCR, and TCRdb holds only the in-frame ones, with some missing. This table holds some 150,000 clones, 82% found once. This CDR3 contains 13 residues. Germline CDR1 KGHSH, CDR2 LQKENI. V lost 10 bases and J lost 4, with 15 bases in between. This record comes from a study of T cell responses to AZD1222 COVID-19 vaccine. Study-level findings and limits: Spike-wide vaccine-associated CD4 TCRs dominated at 160-218 and 743-854. Of the AZD1222 recipients, only 5 or 6 were seropositive at baseline. Breadth and depth of Spike-specific TCRs rose after two AZD1222 doses. Repertoires were collected only later (after the peak T cell response had occurred).

The sequence was obtained from an adult in good health. The chain joins TRBV18 to TRBJ2-3; tentatively, D is TRBD2 (7 bases). This material consisted of peripheral blood, taken on day 0 of MenACWY control vaccination. CDR3 amino acids: CATLGGQADTQYF. The CDR3 nucleotides are TGTGCCACTCTGGGGGGGCAAGCAGATACGCAGTATTTT.